This TCR beta chain was profiled in a study of response to subunit inactivated influenza vaccine. TCRdb called the RT-PCR reads again in MiXCR, with one record for every CDR3 protein. The repertoire consists of roughly 570,000 distinct CDR3 sequences, with approximately 15% occurring once and the leading ten covering roughly 10%. This clonotype was counted between two and nine times. The length of the CDR3 is 19 residues. Per the germline V gene, CDR1 is SGHAT and CDR2 is FQDESV (reference sequence). With 1 base removed from V and 5 bases from J, the gap between germline ends came to 26 bases. The TCR comes from a man aged 50-60 years who received an inactivated influenza vaccine. The V and J genes are TRBV11-1 and TRBJ2-5; D could derive from TRBD1 or TRBD2 (5 bases each). Sequencing used PBMCs from blood, obtained about 11 days after vaccination. As DNA, the CDR3 is TGTGCCAGCAGCTTAGGCCCGGTTCGGACAAGGAGGTTGTGGGAGACCCAGTACTTC. This codes for CASSLGPVRTRRLWETQYF.